This entry lists 25 T cell receptor beta chains sequenced from one sample in a study of T cells after yellow fever vaccination. TCRdb ran MiXCR on the 5' RACE reads and lists one entry per CDR3 protein. The data contain around 250,000 distinct CDR3 sequences, about 5.2% of them singletons. Sample: CD4+ T cells sorted from PBMCs, taken on the day of the yellow fever booster vaccination. These TCRs come from a man aged 18 to 30 who received the YFV17D yellow fever vaccine.

V usage is TRBV12-3 or TRBV12-4 and J usage is TRBJ2-7, with 9 bases identical to TRBD1. V trimming: 5 bases; J trimming: 4 bases; junction bases outside the gene matches: 12. This CDR3 has 16 amino acids. CDR3 nucleotides: TGTGCCAGCAGTCTCGGACAGGGGTTAGGTGGGTACGAGCAGTACTTC. This gives the protein CASSLGQGLGGYEQYF.

In its sample, this clonotype was seen many times. V usage is TRBV7-9 and J usage is TRBJ1-1; no clear D. Per the germline V gene, CDR1 is SEHNR and CDR2 is FQNEAQ (reference sequence). This CDR3 region has 15 residues. The V end lost 4 bases, the J end lost 1 base, and 13 bases lay between the germline ends. The CDR3 loop is CASSSWAPENTEAFF. The CDR3 DNA reads TGTGCCAGCAGCTCTTGGGCGCCTGAGAACACTGAAGCTTTCTTT.

This clonotype has at least ten counts. The rearrangement joins TRBV12-3 or TRBV12-4 to TRBJ1-1; TRBD1 is a possible D gene (5 bases). The CDR3 runs 22 residues. V was trimmed by 7 bases and J by 0 bases, leaving 36 bases between them. The DNA for the CDR3 is TGTGCCAGCACCCTCCTGGCAGGGCGGTTTATGGGGTTGGGGGGACTGAACACTGAAGCTTTCTTT. This gives the protein CASTLLAGRFMGLGGLNTEAFF.

This clonotype has just a few counts. The gene calls are TRBV7-2 and TRBJ2-2, with 12 bases aligning to TRBD2. The V and J ends lost 5 bases and 2 bases, in that order; junction bases with no gene match: 6. This CDR3 has 17 amino acids. The V gene's germline CDR1 is SGHTA and CDR2 FQGNSA. CDR3 sequence reads: CASSLLAGGANTGELFF. CDR3 DNA: TGTGCCAGCAGCCTACTAGCGGGGGGCGCCAACACCGGGGAGCTGTTTTTT.

This clonotype was seen repeatedly, ten times or more. The J gene is TRBJ1-5, the V gene TRBV10-3; D is undetermined. Trimming shortened V by 7 bases and J by 7 bases, and 14 bases separated the two germline ends. Germline V gene sequence: CDR1 ENHRY, CDR2 SYGVKD. The CDR3 extends over 13 amino acids. CDR3 coding DNA: TGTGCCATCACGGAGGGCCTTGGGCAGCCCCAGCATTTT. Translation: CAITEGLGQPQHF.

This clonotype has ten or more counts. V usage is TRBV20-1 and J usage is TRBJ2-4; 7 nucleotides agree with TRBD1. Germline V lookup: CDR1 DFQATT, CDR2 SNEGSKA (reference sequence). CDR3 length: 15 residues. The ends lost 4 bases at V and 1 base at J; junction bases unmatched: 7. CDR3 residues: CSANAGGSAKNIQYF. The CDR3 DNA reads TGCAGTGCTAATGCAGGGGGAAGTGCCAAAAACATTCAGTACTTC.

In its sample, this clonotype was seen many times. The chain uses TRBV20-1 and TRBJ1-6; 7 bases align to TRBD1. The CDR3 extends over 15 amino acids. The germline CDR1 and CDR2 sequences are DFQATT and SNEGSKA (reference sequence). V was clipped by 0 bases and J by 8 bases; unmatched bases: 7. The CDR3 sequence: CSARDSGQDYSPLHF. The DNA of the CDR3 is TGCAGTGCTAGAGATAGTGGACAGGATTATTCACCCCTCCACTTT.

This clonotype was observed a few times. The gene calls are TRBV20-1 and TRBJ1-5; D uncertain. Germline lookup yields CDR1 DFQATT and CDR2 SNEGSKA (reference sequence). The CDR3 covers 14 residues. Trimming removed 5 bases at V and 0 bases at J, with 11 bases between. The DNA of the CDR3 is TGCAGTGCTGTGGCCCAATATAGCAATCAGCCCCAGCATTTT. Translating it yields CSAVAQYSNQPQHF.

At least ten counts were recorded for this clonotype. This chain connects TRBV7-2 to TRBJ2-2; 9 nucleotides align to TRBD2. Looked up from germline, CDR1 is SGHTA and CDR2 is FQGNSA. The trim removed 5 bases at V and 5 bases at J, leaving 12 bases unmatched. This CDR3 spans 17 amino acids. The chain's CDR3 is CASSPRGGGEGTGELFF. As DNA, the CDR3 is TGTGCCAGCAGCCCCCGCGGGGGGGGCGAGGGGACCGGGGAGCTGTTTTTT.

This clonotype was detected a few times. The rearrangement uses TRBV11-2 and TRBJ1-1; no firm D call. CDR3 length: 14 amino acids. With 1 base removed from V and 4 bases from J, the gap between germline ends came to 10 bases. Germline-derived CDR1 and CDR2 are SGHAT and FQNNGV. The CDR3 region is CASSLGGRLTEAFF. In nucleotides, the CDR3 is TGTGCCAGCAGCTTAGGTGGACGGCTCACTGAAGCTTTCTTT. Drawing the rest from reference TRBV11-2 and TRBJ1-1, the complete variable domain is EAGVAQSPRYKIIEKRQSVAFWCNPISGHATLYWYQQILGQGPKLLIQFQNNGVVDDSQLPKDRFSAERLKGVDSTLKIQPAKLEDSAVYLCASSLGGRLTEAFFGQGTRLTVV.

This clonotype was observed many times. V gene TRBV5-4 combines with J gene TRBJ1-6, with 7 bases matching TRBD1. Germline lookup yields CDR1 SGHNT and CDR2 YYREEE (reference sequence). V lost 4 bases to trimming and J lost 9 bases; unmatched junction nucleotides: 7. This CDR3 has 14 residues. This CDR3 reads CASSPDRVRSPLHF. For the CDR3, the DNA is TGTGCCAGCAGCCCCGACAGGGTTCGTTCACCCCTCCACTTT.

In this sample, this clonotype turned up a few times. This sequence joins TRBV20-1 and TRBJ1-1; TRBD1 matches at 8 bases. The CDR3 contains 14 residues. Germline lookup yields CDR1 DFQATT and CDR2 SNEGSKA (reference sequence). CDR3 amino acids: CSPAAGGMNTEAFF. The CDR3 DNA reads as TGCAGCCCAGCCGCAGGGGGCATGAACACTGAAGCTTTCTTT.

This clonotype turned up a few times. This CDR3 reads CASTFFGGGADTQYF. Written as DNA, the CDR3 is TGTGCCAGCACCTTTTTTGGCGGGGGGGCAGATACGCAGTATTTT. V and J are TRBV5-5 and TRBJ2-3, with TRBD2 matching over 9 bases. Trimming removed 6 bases from V and 4 bases from J; junction bases left unmatched: 9. The CDR3 is made up of 15 amino acids. In germline, CDR1 is SGHKS, CDR2 YYEKEE (reference sequence).

The V and J genes are TRBV14 and TRBJ1-1; D is possibly TRBD1 (5 bases). Germline CDR1 and CDR2: SGHDN and FVKESK. The CDR3 runs to 13 residues. The V end was cut by 5 bases, the J end by 5 bases, with 12 bases between. The CDR3 nucleotides read TGTGCCAGCAGCGAGGGGTTAATAACTGAAGCTTTCTTT. It codes for CASSEGLITEAFF.

The chain joins TRBV11-2 to TRBJ1-1; D gene ambiguous. CDR3 length equals 14 residues. The germline CDR1 and CDR2 sequences are SGHAT and FQNNGV. V gave up 5 bases and J gave up 5 bases, with 15 bases separating them. The CDR3 here is CASSKDGRGTEAFF. The CDR3 DNA follows: TGTGCCAGCAGCAAGGACGGTAGAGGGACTGAAGCTTTCTTT.

The CDR3 loop reads CASRVRDWTDTQYF. CDR3 in DNA: TGTGCCAGCAGAGTACGCGACTGGACAGATACGCAGTATTTT. This chain connects TRBV12-3 or TRBV12-4 to TRBJ2-3; D remains ambiguous. This CDR3 is built from 14 residues. Trimming stripped 6 bases from V and 3 bases from J, with 13 bases between.

The V gene is TRBV6-6, the J gene TRBJ2-5; possible D gene TRBD2, 7 bases. The ends were cut back, 6 bases at V and 0 bases at J, with 17 bases in the middle. In germline, CDR1 is MNHNY, CDR2 SVGAGI (reference sequence). CDR3 size: 16 residues. The CDR3 DNA reads TGTGCCAGCAGATCGTGGGGGAGGGGGTACCAAGAGACCCAGTACTTC. As protein: CASRSWGRGYQETQYF.

The chain employs TRBV20-1 and TRBJ2-3; 12 bases align to TRBD2. This CDR3 spans 16 amino acids. Germline V gene sequence: CDR1 DFQATT, CDR2 SNEGSKA (reference sequence). Trimming took 2 bases from V and 0 from J; bases not matched to a gene: 3. CDR3 region: CSARRTSGISTDTQYF. CDR3 bases: TGCAGTGCTAGAAGGACTAGCGGGATTAGCACAGATACGCAGTATTTT.

This clonotype was seen ten or more times. The rearrangement joins TRBV12-3 or TRBV12-4 to TRBJ1-1, with a weak D call TRBD1 (5 bases). This CDR3 contains 15 residues. V lost 5 bases, J lost 4 bases, and 17 bases lay in between. The CDR3 loop is CASSPGQGWGTEAFF. The CDR3 DNA follows: TGTGCCAGCAGTCCCGGCCAGGGTTGGGGCACTGAAGCTTTCTTT.

The chain couples TRBV15 to TRBJ2-7, with 9 bases lining up with TRBD1. The CDR3 spans 14 residues. Germline assignment: CDR1 LNHNV and CDR2 YYDKDF (reference sequence). The V and J ends lost 4 bases and 4 bases, in that order; junction bases with no gene match: 5. The CDR3 reads CATSTGDRAYEQYF. DNA of the CDR3: TGTGCCACCAGCACTGGGGACAGGGCGTACGAGCAGTACTTC. Full variable domain (outside the CDR3, taken from reference TRBV15 and TRBJ2-7): DAMVIQNPRYQVTQFGKPVTLSCSQTLNHNVMYWYQQKSSQAPKLLFHYYDKDFNNEADTPDNFQSRRPNTSFCFLDIRSPGLGDTAMYLCATSTGDRAYEQYFGPGTRLTVT.

This sequence joins TRBV5-1 and TRBJ2-1; TRBD2 agrees at 13 bases. This CDR3 region has 17 residues. V trimming: 4 bases; J trimming: 6 bases; junction bases outside the gene matches: 10. The germline gives CDR1 SGHRS, CDR2 YFSETQ. The CDR3 reads CASSLGLAGSAANEQFF. DNA of the CDR3: TGCGCCAGCAGCCTGGGACTAGCGGGGTCGGCTGCCAATGAGCAGTTCTTC.

Only a few counts were recorded for this clonotype. This chain joins TRBV4-1 and TRBJ2-1, with TRBD2 matching 10 bases. The CDR3 has 14 amino acids. The germline V gene has CDR1 MGHRA and CDR2 YSYEKL. V shed 6 bases, J shed 5 bases, and the junction held 4 bases outside the gene matches. As DNA, the CDR3 is TGCGCCAGCAGGCGACTAGCGGGTAACAATGAGCAGTTCTTC. Translated, it gives CASRRLAGNNEQFF.

V and J are TRBV6-5 and TRBJ2-7, with D tentatively TRBD2 (6 bases). Germline assignment: CDR1 MNHEY and CDR2 SVGAGI. V was clipped by 2 bases and J by 3 bases, with 8 bases between them. This CDR3 comprises 13 residues. The chain's CDR3 is CASSYPGLYEQYF. CDR3 coding DNA: TGTGCCAGCAGTTACCCGGGACTCTACGAGCAGTACTTC.

The rearrangement joins TRBV27 to TRBJ1-1; the D gene is possibly TRBD1 (5 bases). CDR1 is MNHEY, CDR2 SMNVEV, per germline (reference sequence). V was pared by 3 bases and J by 5 bases, with 13 bases between. CDR3 size: 14 residues. The chain's CDR3 is CASSLKGSETEAFF. The CDR3 coding sequence is TGTGCCAGCAGTTTGAAGGGGTCGGAGACTGAAGCTTTCTTT.

The V gene is TRBV11-2, the J gene TRBJ1-4; D remains ambiguous. Germline CDR1 reads SGHAT; CDR2 reads FQNNGV. The CDR3 loop spans 15 amino acids. The V end lost 4 bases, the J end lost 4 bases, and 13 bases lay between the germline ends. For the CDR3, the DNA is TGTGCCAGCAGCTATCGAGCGGGGAATAATGAAAAACTGTTTTTT. Translating gives CASSYRAGNNEKLFF.